These T cell receptor beta chains were read from a single sample in a study of blood T cell repertoires in COVID-19. TCRdb keeps only in-frame clones here, not all; method: immunoSEQ multiplex PCR. The sample includes about 130,000 clones, around 89% seen only once; the top ten take around 18%. Sequencing was performed on peripheral blood. These receptors were taken from a man aged 50 to 60 with active or convalescent COVID-19. Both conserved end residues are part of each CDR3. The order of the fields is J gene, D gene, V gene, CDR3 DNA, CDR3 protein. The D gene is left open where the match is weak.

j_call: TRBJ1-1
d_call: -
v_call: TRBV12-3/TRBV12-4
cdr3_nt: TGTGCCAGCAGCCAGGACACTCTGGGAGAAGCTTTCTTT
cdr3_aa: CASSQDTLGEAFF

j_call: TRBJ1-1
d_call: TRBD1
v_call: TRBV19
cdr3_nt: TGTGCCAGTAGCAGGGGGTGGAACACTGAAGCTTTCTTT
cdr3_aa: CASSRGWNTEAFF

j_call: TRBJ1-4
d_call: TRBD1
v_call: TRBV30
cdr3_nt: TGTGCCTGGAGTATAAGGACAGGGGAAGAAAAACTGTTTTTT
cdr3_aa: CAWSIRTGEEKLFF

j_call: TRBJ1-6
d_call: -
v_call: TRBV14
cdr3_nt: TGTGCCAGCAGCCAAGACCGGGGGGTTGAATCACCCCTCCACTTT
cdr3_aa: CASSQDRGVESPLHF

j_call: TRBJ2-7
d_call: TRBD1
v_call: TRBV5-1
cdr3_nt: TGCGCCAGCAGCTCTCCGGGACAGGACTACGAGCAGTACTTC
cdr3_aa: CASSSPGQDYEQYF

j_call: TRBJ2-5
d_call: -
v_call: TRBV7-7
cdr3_nt: TGTGCCAGCAGCTCCGGTCGGGGGTACCAAGAGACCCAGTACTTC
cdr3_aa: CASSSGRGYQETQYF

j_call: TRBJ2-7
d_call: TRBD2
v_call: TRBV5-4
cdr3_nt: TGTGCCAGCAGTCGGAGACTAGCGGGAGACGAGCAGTACTTC
cdr3_aa: CASSRRLAGDEQYF

j_call: TRBJ1-1
d_call: -
v_call: TRBV5-4
cdr3_nt: TGTGCCAGCAGGGGGCCAGCGGGGTTATCGAACACTGAAGCTTTCTTT
cdr3_aa: CASRGPAGLSNTEAFF

j_call: TRBJ1-5
d_call: -
v_call: TRBV2
cdr3_nt: TGTGCCAGCACAGGGTATCGCAATCAGCCCCAGCATTTT
cdr3_aa: CASTGYRNQPQHF

j_call: TRBJ2-5
d_call: TRBD1
v_call: TRBV2
cdr3_nt: TGTGCCAGCAGGGGGAGACAGGGACAAGAGACCCAGTACTTC
cdr3_aa: CASRGRQGQETQYF

j_call: TRBJ2-5
d_call: TRBD2
v_call: TRBV5-8
cdr3_nt: TGTGCCAGCAGCCCCGGGACTAGGTTAGAGGAGACCCAGTACTTC
cdr3_aa: CASSPGTRLEETQYF

j_call: TRBJ2-1
d_call: TRBD2
v_call: TRBV4-1
cdr3_nt: TGCGCCAGCAGCCTTGCGGGGGGATACGAGCAGTTCTTC
cdr3_aa: CASSLAGGYEQFF